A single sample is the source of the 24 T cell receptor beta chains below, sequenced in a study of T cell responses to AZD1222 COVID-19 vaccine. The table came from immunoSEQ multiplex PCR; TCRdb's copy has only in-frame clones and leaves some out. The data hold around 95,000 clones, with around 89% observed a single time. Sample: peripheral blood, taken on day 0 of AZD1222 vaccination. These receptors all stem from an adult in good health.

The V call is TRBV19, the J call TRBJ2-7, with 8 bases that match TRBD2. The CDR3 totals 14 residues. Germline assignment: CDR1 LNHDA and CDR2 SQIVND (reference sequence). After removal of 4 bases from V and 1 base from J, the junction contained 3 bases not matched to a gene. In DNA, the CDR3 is TGTGCCAGTAGTAGAAAGCGGGAGTCCTACGAGCAGTACTTC. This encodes CASSRKRESYEQYF.

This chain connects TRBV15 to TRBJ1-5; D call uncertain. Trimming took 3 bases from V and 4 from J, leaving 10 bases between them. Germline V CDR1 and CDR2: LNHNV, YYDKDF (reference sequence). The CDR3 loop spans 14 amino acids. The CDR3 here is CATSSGNGNQPQHF. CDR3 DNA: TGTGCCACCAGCAGCGGTAACGGTAATCAGCCCCAGCATTTT.

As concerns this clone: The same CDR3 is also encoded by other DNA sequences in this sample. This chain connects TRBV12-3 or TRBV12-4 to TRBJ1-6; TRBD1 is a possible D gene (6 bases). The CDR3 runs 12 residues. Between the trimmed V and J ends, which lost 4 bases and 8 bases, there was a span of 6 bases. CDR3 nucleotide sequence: TGTGCCAGCAGTTCAGGGGATTCACCCCTCCACTTT. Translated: CASSSGDSPLHF.

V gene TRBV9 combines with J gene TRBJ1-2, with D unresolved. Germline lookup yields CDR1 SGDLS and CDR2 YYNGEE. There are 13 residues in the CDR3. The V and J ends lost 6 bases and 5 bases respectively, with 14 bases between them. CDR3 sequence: CASTPPAEYGYTF. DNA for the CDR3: TGTGCCAGCACCCCCCCGGCGGAGTATGGCTACACCTTC.

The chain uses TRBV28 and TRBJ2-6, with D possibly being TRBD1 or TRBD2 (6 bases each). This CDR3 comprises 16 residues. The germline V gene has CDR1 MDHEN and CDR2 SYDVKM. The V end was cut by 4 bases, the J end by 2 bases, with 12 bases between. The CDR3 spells CASSSWGATGANVLTF. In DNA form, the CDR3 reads TGTGCCAGCAGTTCGTGGGGGGCCACTGGGGCCAACGTCCTGACTTTC. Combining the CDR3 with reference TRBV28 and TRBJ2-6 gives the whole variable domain DVKVTQSSRYLVKRTGEKVFLECVQDMDHENMFWYRQDPGLGLRLIYFSYDVKMKEKGDIPEGYSVSREKKERFSLILESASTNQTSMYLCASSSWGATGANVLTFGAGSRLTVL.

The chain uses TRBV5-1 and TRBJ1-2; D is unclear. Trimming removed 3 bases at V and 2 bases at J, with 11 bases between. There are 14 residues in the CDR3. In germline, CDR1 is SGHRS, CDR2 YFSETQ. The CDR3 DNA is TGCGCCAGCAGCTCGACGACCCTGAACTATGGCTACACCTTC. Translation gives CASSSTTLNYGYTF.

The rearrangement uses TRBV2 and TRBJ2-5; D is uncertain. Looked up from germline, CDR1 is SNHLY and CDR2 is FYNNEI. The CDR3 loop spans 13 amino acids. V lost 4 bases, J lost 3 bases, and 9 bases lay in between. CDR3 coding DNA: TGTGCCAGCAGTGTGGAAGCTGAAGAGACCCAGTACTTC. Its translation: CASSVEAEETQYF.

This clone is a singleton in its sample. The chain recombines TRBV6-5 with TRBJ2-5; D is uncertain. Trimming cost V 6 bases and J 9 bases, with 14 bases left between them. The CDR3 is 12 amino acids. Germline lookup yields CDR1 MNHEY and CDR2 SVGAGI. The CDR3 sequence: CASSYTTGPQYF. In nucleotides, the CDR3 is TGTGCCAGCAGCTATACTACCGGGCCCCAGTACTTC.

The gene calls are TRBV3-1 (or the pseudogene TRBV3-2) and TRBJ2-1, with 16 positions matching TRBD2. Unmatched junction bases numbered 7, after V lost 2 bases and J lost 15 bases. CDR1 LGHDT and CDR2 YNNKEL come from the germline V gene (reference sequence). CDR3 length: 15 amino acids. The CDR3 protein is CASSQLGLAGGPRFF. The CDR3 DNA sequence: TGTGCCAGCAGCCAACTGGGACTAGCGGGAGGGCCAAGGTTCTTC.

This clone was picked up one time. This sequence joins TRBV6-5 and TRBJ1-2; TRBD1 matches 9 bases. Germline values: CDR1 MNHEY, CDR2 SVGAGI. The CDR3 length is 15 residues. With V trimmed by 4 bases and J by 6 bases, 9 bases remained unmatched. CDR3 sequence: CASSWTGQGKNGYTF. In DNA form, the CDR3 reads TGTGCCAGCAGTTGGACTGGACAGGGGAAGAATGGCTACACCTTC.

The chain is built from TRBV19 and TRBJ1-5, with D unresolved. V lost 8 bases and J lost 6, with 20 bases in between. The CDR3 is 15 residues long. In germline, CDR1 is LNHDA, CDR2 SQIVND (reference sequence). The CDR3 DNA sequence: TGTGCCAGTGCAGAAAGTTGGACTTTAGGTCAGCCCCAGCATTTT. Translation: CASAESWTLGQPQHF.

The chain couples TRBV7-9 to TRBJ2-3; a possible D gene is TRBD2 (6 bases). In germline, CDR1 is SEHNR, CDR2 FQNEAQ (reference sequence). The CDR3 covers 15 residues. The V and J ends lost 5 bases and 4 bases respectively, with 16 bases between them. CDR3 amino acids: CASSPRLEEPDTQYF. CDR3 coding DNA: TGTGCCAGCAGCCCGAGACTAGAGGAGCCAGATACGCAGTATTTT. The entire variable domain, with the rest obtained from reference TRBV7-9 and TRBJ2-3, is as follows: DTGVSQNPRHKITKRGQNVTFRCDPISEHNRLYWYRQTLGQGPEFLTYFQNEAQLEKSRLLSDRFSAERPKGSFSTLEIQRTEQGDSAMYLCASSPRLEEPDTQYFGPGTRLTVL.

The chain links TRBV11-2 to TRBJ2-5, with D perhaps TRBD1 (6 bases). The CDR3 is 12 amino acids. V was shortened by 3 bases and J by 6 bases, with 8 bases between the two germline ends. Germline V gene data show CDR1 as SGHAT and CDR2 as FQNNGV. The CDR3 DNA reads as TGTGCCAGCAGCTTGGGGGCAAAGACCCAGTACTTC. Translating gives CASSLGAKTQYF.

CDR3 in amino acids: CASSLFSGSEQYF. CDR3 sequence (DNA): TGTGCCAGCAGCTTATTTAGCGGGAGTGAGCAGTACTTC. The rearrangement uses TRBV7-2 and TRBJ2-7, with 9 bases lining up with TRBD2. This CDR3 has 13 amino acids. The germline V gene encodes CDR1 SGHTA and CDR2 FQGNSA. With 2 bases clipped from V and 7 bases from J, the junction kept 3 bases outside the gene matches.

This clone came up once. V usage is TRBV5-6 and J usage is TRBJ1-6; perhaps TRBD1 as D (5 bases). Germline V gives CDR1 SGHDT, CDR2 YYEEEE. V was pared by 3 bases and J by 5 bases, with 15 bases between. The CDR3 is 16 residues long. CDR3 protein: CASSWGGPGNNSPLHF. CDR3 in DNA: TGTGCCAGCAGCTGGGGGGGTCCGGGAAATAATTCACCCCTCCACTTT.

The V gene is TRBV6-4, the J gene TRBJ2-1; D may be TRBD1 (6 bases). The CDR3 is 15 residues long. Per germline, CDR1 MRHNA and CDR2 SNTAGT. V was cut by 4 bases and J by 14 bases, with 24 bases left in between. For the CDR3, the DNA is TGTGCCAGCAGTGCAGGTGTAGGTAGCCGGGACACGAAGTTCTTC. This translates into CASSAGVGSRDTKFF.

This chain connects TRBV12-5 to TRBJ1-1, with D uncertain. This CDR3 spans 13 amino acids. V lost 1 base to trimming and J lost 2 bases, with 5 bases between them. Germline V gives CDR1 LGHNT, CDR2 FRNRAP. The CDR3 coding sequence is TGTGCTAGTGGTTTGGCGGGAAACACTGAAGCTTTCTTT. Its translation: CASGLAGNTEAFF. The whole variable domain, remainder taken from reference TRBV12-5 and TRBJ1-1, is DARVTQTPRHKVTEMGQEVTMRCQPILGHNTVFWYRQTMMQGLELLAYFRNRAPLDDSGMPKDRFSAEMPDATLATLKIQPSEPRDSAVYFCASGLAGNTEAFFGQGTRLTVV.

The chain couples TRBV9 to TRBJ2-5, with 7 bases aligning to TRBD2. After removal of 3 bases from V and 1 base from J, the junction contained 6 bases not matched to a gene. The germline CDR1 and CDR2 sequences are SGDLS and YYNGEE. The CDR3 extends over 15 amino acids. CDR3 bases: TGTGCCAGCAGCGCCACTAGCGAAACCCAAGAGACCCAGTACTTC. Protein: CASSATSETQETQYF.

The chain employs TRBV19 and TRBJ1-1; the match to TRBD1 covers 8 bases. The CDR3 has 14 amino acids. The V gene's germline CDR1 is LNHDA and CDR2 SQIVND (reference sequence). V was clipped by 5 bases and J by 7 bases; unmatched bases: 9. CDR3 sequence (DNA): TGTGCCAGTAGTCCTCGACAGGGGATCTTTGAAGCTTTCTTT. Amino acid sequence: CASSPRQGIFEAFF.

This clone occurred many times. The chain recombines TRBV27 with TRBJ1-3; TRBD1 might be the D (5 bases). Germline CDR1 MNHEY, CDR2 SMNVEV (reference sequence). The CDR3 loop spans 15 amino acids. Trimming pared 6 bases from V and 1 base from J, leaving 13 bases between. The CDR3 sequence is CASSPSGWSGNTIYF. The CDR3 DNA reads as TGTGCCAGCAGCCCCTCAGGGTGGTCTGGAAACACCATATATTTT.

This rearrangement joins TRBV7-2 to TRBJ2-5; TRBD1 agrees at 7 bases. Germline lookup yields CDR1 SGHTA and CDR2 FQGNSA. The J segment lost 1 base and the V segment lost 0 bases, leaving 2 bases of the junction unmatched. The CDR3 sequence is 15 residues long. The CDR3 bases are TGTGCCAGCAGCTTAGCGGCAGGGGGCCAAGAGACCCAGTACTTC. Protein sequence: CASSLAAGGQETQYF.

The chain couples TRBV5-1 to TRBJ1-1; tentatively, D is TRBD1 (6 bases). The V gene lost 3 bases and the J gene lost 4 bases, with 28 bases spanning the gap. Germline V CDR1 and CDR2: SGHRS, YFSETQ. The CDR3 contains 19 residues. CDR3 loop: CASSSYKPIGGRFGTEAFF. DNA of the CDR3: TGCGCCAGCAGCTCCTATAAACCAATCGGGGGGCGATTTGGCACTGAAGCTTTCTTT.

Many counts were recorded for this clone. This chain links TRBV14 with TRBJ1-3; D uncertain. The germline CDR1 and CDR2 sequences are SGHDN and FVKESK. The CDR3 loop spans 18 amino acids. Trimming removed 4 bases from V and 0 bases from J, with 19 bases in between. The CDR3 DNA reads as TGTGCCAGCAGCCGACTTACCCATAGCAGGTCCTCTGGAAACACCATATATTTT. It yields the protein CASSRLTHSRSSGNTIYF.

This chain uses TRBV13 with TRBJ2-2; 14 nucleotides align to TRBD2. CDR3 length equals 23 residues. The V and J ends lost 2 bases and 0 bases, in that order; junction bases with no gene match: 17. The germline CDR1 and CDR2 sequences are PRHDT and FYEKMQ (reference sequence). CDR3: CASSLSVPGLAGVANSNTGELFF. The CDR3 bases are TGTGCCAGCAGCTTATCGGTCCCGGGACTAGCGGGAGTAGCCAATTCGAACACCGGGGAGCTGTTTTTT.